This T cell receptor beta chain was documented in a study of cytomegalovirus exposure and HLA in healthy donors. With 60 Vbeta and 13 Jbeta primers, the PCR was carried out. Clones were sequenced by immunoSEQ multiplex PCR, and TCRdb holds only the in-frame ones, with some missing. The data contain tens of thousands of clones, approximately 80% of them singletons. The CDR3 covers 16 residues. Germline V gene sequence: CDR1 SEHNR, CDR2 FQNEAQ (reference sequence). V was trimmed by 10 bases and J by 3 bases, leaving 22 bases between them. The V and J genes are TRBV7-9 and TRBJ1-3; D is unclear. Input material: PBMCs. This receptor was obtained from a man in his fifties in good health and CMV-seronegative. This CDR3 reads CAKAGGTRPGGNTIYF. CDR3 bases: TGTGCCAAAGCTGGAGGTACTAGACCGGGTGGAAACACCATATATTTT.